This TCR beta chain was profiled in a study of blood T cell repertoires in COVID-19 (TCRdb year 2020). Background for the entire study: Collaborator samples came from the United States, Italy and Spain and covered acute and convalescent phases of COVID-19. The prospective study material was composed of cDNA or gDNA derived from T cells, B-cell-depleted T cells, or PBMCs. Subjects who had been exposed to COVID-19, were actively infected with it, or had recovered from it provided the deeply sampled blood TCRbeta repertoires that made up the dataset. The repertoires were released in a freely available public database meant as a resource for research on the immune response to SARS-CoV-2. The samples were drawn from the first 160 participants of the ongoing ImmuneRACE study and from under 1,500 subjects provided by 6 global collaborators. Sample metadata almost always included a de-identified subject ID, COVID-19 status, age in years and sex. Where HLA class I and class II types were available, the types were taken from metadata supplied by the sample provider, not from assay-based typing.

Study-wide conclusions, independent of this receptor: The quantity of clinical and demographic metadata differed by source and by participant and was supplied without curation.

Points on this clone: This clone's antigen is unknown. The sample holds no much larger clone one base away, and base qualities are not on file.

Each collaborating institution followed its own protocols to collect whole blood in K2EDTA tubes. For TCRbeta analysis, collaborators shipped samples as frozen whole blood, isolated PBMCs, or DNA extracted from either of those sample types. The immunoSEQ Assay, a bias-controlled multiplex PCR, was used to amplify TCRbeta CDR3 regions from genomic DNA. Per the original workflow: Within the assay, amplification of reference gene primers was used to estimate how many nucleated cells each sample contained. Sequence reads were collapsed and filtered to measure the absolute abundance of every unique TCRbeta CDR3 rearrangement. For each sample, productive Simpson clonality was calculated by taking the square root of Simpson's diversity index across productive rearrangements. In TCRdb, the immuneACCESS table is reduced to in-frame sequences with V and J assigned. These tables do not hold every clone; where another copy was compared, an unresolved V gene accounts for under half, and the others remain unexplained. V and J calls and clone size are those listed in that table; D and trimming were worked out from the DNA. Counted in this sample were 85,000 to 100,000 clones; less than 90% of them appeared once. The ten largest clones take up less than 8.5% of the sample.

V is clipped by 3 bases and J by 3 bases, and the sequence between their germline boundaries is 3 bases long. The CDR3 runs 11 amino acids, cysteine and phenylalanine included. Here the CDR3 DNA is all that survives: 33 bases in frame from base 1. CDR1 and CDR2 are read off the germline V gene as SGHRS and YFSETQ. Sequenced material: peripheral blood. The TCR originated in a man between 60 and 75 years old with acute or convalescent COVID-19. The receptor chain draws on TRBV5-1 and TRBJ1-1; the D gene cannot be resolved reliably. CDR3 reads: CASSSDTEAFF. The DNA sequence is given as TGCGCCAGCAGCTCGGACACTGAAGCTTTCTTT.